The entry that follows covers one TCR beta chain sequence. The sample is drawn from a study of blood T cell repertoires in COVID-19. Trimming removed 7 bases from V and 2 bases from J; junction bases left unmatched: 7. Germline V lookup: CDR1 SQVTM, CDR2 ANQGSEA. The CDR3 runs 13 residues. Only in-frame clones appear in the TCRdb table, and some are missing; sequencing was by immunoSEQ multiplex PCR. Among 200,000 to 250,000 clones listed, around 82% were seen once. The chain joins TRBV29-1 to TRBJ2-7; TRBD1 agrees at 8 bases. This TCR came from a woman aged 50 to 60 who had been exposed to COVID-19. Sequences were obtained from PBMCs or T cells enriched from blood (not recorded which). The CDR3 nucleotides read TGCAGCGCAACAGGGGGAACGGCCTACGAGCAGTACTTC. This translates into CSATGGTAYEQYF.